Presented here are 23 T cell receptor beta chains from one specimen sequenced in a study of T cell responses to AZD1222 COVID-19 vaccine. Profiled with immunoSEQ multiplex PCR; TCRdb holds only in-frame clones, not every one. In the table there are approximately 150,000 clones, 90% to 95% of which are singletons. This material consisted of peripheral blood, taken on day 0 of AZD1222 vaccination. Receptor source: an adult in good health.

The sample holds a few counts of this clone. The V and J genes are TRBV24-1 and TRBJ1-2; a possible D gene is TRBD1 (5 bases). Per germline, CDR1 KGHDR and CDR2 SFDVKD. The V end lost 5 bases, the J end lost 8 bases, and 11 bases lay between the germline ends. The CDR3 totals 12 residues. For the CDR3, the DNA is TGTGCCACCAGTGGATCAGGGCGAGGCTACACCTTC. Translated: CATSGSGRGYTF.

The chain uses TRBV28 and TRBJ2-1; D remains ambiguous. The CDR3 extends over 12 amino acids. CDR1 is MDHEN, CDR2 SYDVKM, per germline. Trimming stripped 8 bases from V and 0 bases from J, with 5 bases between. The CDR3 region is CASASSYNEQFF. The DNA for the CDR3 is TGTGCCAGCGCGAGCTCCTACAATGAGCAGTTCTTC.

The chain recombines TRBV16 with TRBJ1-5; the D gene is possibly TRBD1 (5 bases). Trimming took 1 base from V and 6 from J, leaving 13 bases between them. Per germline, CDR1 KGHSY and CDR2 FQNENV. The CDR3 runs to 15 residues. CDR3 in DNA: TGTGCCAGCAGCCAATGGGTCCAGGGAGGTCAGCCCCAGCATTTT. Its protein is CASSQWVQGGQPQHF. Variable domain in full (rest from reference TRBV16 and TRBJ1-5): GEEVAQTPKHLVRGEGQKAKLYCAPIKGHSYVFWYQQVLKNEFKFLISFQNENVFDETGMPKERFSAKCLPNSPCSLEIQATKLEDSAVYFCASSQWVQGGQPQHFGDGTRLSIL.

V is TRBV5-1 and J is TRBJ2-1, with 11 bases lining up with TRBD2. The trim removed 2 bases at V and 8 bases at J, leaving 6 bases unmatched. The CDR3 covers 15 residues. The germline CDR1 and CDR2 sequences are SGHRS and YFSETQ. The CDR3, as DNA: TGCGCCAGCAGCTTTCGACTAGCGGGAATGGATGAGCAGTTCTTC. Translation: CASSFRLAGMDEQFF.

The V gene is TRBV6-2 or TRBV6-3, the J gene TRBJ1-2; D is unresolved. Trimming cost V 6 bases and J 6 bases, with 8 bases left between them. Germline-derived CDR1 and CDR2 are MNHEY and SVGEGT. The length of the CDR3 is 11 residues. In nucleotides, the CDR3 is TGTGCCAGCAGCCCAAGTGATGGCTACACCTTC. Protein sequence: CASSPSDGYTF.

This chain connects TRBV5-1 to TRBJ1-1; D call uncertain. Trimming took off 4 bases at V and 0 bases at J, with 10 bases between the two ends. From germline, CDR1 is SGHRS and CDR2 YFSETQ. The CDR3 spans 14 residues. This chain's CDR3 is CASSPPALNTEAFF. DNA for the CDR3: TGCGCCAGCAGCCCTCCGGCCTTGAACACTGAAGCTTTCTTT.

The chain uses TRBV6-1 and TRBJ1-1; D is undetermined. Germline V CDR1 and CDR2: MNHNS, SASEGT. Deletions cut 2 bases from V and 1 base from J, with 11 bases between. The CDR3 has 15 residues. In DNA, the CDR3 is TGTGCCAGCAGTGAATCTGTCTGGTCGAACACTGAAGCTTTCTTT. The encoded protein is CASSESVWSNTEAFF.

The gene calls are TRBV11-2 and TRBJ1-2; D remains unclear. Germline-derived CDR1 and CDR2 are SGHAT and FQNNGV. The CDR3 runs to 16 residues. Trimming left V 0 bases short and J 1 base short, with 12 bases between. The DNA of the CDR3 is TGTGCCAGCAGCTTAGATGTCAAAGACTTTAACTATGGCTACACCTTC. Translated: CASSLDVKDFNYGYTF.

The genes are TRBV2 and TRBJ2-3; D possibly corresponds to TRBD2 (5 bases). Germline V gene lookup returns CDR1 SNHLY and CDR2 FYNNEI. This CDR3 is 14 amino acids long. With 4 bases removed from V and 3 bases from J, the gap between germline ends came to 11 bases. The CDR3 nucleotides read TGTGCCAGCAGTGCCCGGGGTGAGACAGATACGCAGTATTTT. Translated: CASSARGETDTQYF.

This clone has a single count. V usage is TRBV28 and J usage is TRBJ1-4; 8 positions match TRBD1. Unmatched junction bases numbered 6, after V lost 5 bases and J lost 7 bases. CDR1 MDHEN and CDR2 SYDVKM come from the germline V gene. This CDR3 has 14 amino acids. CDR3 DNA: TGTGCCAGCAGTCGCCATACAGGGGGTGAAAAACTGTTTTTT. It encodes CASSRHTGGEKLFF.

The rearrangement uses TRBV5-4 and TRBJ2-3; TRBD2 might be the D (6 bases). The CDR3 loop spans 16 amino acids. The germline V gene has CDR1 SGHNT and CDR2 YYREEE (reference sequence). The ends were cut back, 1 base at V and 0 bases at J, with 12 bases in the middle. The CDR3 sequence: CASSLRSGLSTDTQYF. DNA for the CDR3: TGTGCCAGCAGCTTGAGAAGCGGGCTAAGCACAGATACGCAGTATTTT.

The chain links TRBV5-1 to TRBJ2-2; no reliable D call. The CDR3 has 11 amino acids. The germline V and J ends were trimmed by 0 bases and 8 bases, with 2 bases remaining between them. Germline CDR1 is SGHRS and CDR2 is YFSETQ. For the CDR3, the DNA is TGCGCCAGCAGCTTGGCTGGGGAGCTGTTTTTT. Translation: CASSLAGELFF.

This chain uses TRBV28 with TRBJ2-1; tentative D call: TRBD1 (6 bases). Germline loops: CDR1 MDHEN, CDR2 SYDVKM. This CDR3 is built from 12 residues. V lost 6 bases and J lost 5, with 8 bases in between. The CDR3 nucleotides read TGTGCCAGCAGCACAGGGAACAATGAGCAGTTCTTC. Its translation is CASSTGNNEQFF.

J is TRBJ2-1 and V is TRBV2, with 9 bases fitting TRBD2. This CDR3 region has 16 residues. The germline CDR1 and CDR2 sequences are SNHLY and FYNNEI. Trimming cost V 2 bases and J 3 bases; bases outside gene matches: 5. The CDR3 protein is CASSEPPSGNYNEQFF. The DNA for the CDR3 is TGTGCCAGCAGTGAACCCCCTAGCGGGAACTACAATGAGCAGTTCTTC. Together with reference TRBV2 and TRBJ2-1, the CDR3 gives the full variable domain: EPEVTQTPSHQVTQMGQEVILRCVPISNHLYFYWYRQILGQKVEFLVSFYNNEISEKSEIFDDQFSVERPDGSNFTLKIRSTKLEDSAMYFCASSEPPSGNYNEQFFGPGTRLTVL.

The chain is built from TRBV4-2 and TRBJ1-1; D might be TRBD1 (6 bases). V gave up 0 bases and J gave up 9 bases, with 11 bases separating them. From germline, CDR1 is LGHNA and CDR2 YNFKEQ. The CDR3 extends over 13 amino acids. In DNA form, the CDR3 reads TGTGCCAGCAGCCAAGAAAGGGGGGACAAAGCTTTCTTT. This codes for CASSQERGDKAFF.

The table lists this clone with a count of one. The chain carries TRBV11-2 and TRBJ1-1; D not certain. CDR1 SGHAT and CDR2 FQNNGV come from the germline V gene. The CDR3 has 12 amino acids. V dropped 3 bases and J dropped 9 bases, with 11 bases sitting between them. CDR3 sequence (DNA): TGTGCCAGCAGCTTTGAGGGATTCAAAGCTTTCTTT. Residues: CASSFEGFKAFF.

J is TRBJ2-5 and V is TRBV5-6, with D perhaps matching TRBD2 (5 bases). The CDR3 covers 14 residues. Trimming pared 0 bases from V and 2 bases from J, leaving 8 bases between. CDR1 SGHDT and CDR2 YYEEEE come from the germline V gene. The CDR3 protein is CASSLGGLQETQYF. The CDR3 DNA reads TGTGCCAGCAGCTTGGGCGGACTGCAAGAGACCCAGTACTTC.

This chain connects TRBV27 to TRBJ1-4; 7 bases are shared with TRBD1. V was clipped by 4 bases and J by 5 bases; unmatched bases: 4. Germline V gene data show CDR1 as MNHEY and CDR2 as SMNVEV (reference sequence). This CDR3 has 14 residues. CDR3 sequence: CASSSTGWNEKLFF. CDR3 bases: TGTGCCAGCAGTTCGACAGGGTGGAATGAAAAACTGTTTTTT.

V usage is TRBV10-3 and J usage is TRBJ2-2, with D possibly matching TRBD1 (5 bases). Germline V gene data show CDR1 as ENHRY and CDR2 as SYGVKD. This CDR3 has 16 amino acids. V was clipped by 4 bases and J by 2 bases, with 14 bases between them. The DNA of the CDR3 is TGTGCCATCAGTGCTAAAGGCCAGGGTAACACCGGGGAGCTGTTTTTT. Amino acid sequence: CAISAKGQGNTGELFF.

This clone was seen just once. The CDR3 nucleotides are TGTGCCAGCAGCTCCGGGACAGGGAGATGGGATCAGCCCCAGCATTTT. Its translation is CASSSGTGRWDQPQHF. V is TRBV7-2 and J is TRBJ1-5; 9 nucleotides agree with TRBD1. Trimming took 4 bases from V and 5 from J; bases not matched to a gene: 9. The germline V gene encodes CDR1 SGHTA and CDR2 FQGNSA. This CDR3 is built from 16 residues.

This chain connects TRBV30 to TRBJ1-2; no reliable D call. The germline CDR1 and CDR2 sequences are GTSNPN and SVGIG (reference sequence). This CDR3 contains 13 residues. V gave up 0 bases and J gave up 4 bases, with 9 bases separating them. CDR3 protein: CAWSVRSGYGYTF. CDR3 in DNA: TGTGCCTGGAGTGTACGGTCGGGCTATGGCTACACCTTC.

CDR3 in DNA: TGTGCCAGCAGCGTAGGGACAGGGCGCTACGAGCAGTACTTC. It codes for CASSVGTGRYEQYF. The chain has TRBV9 and TRBJ2-7; 8 positions match TRBD1. The CDR3 extends over 14 amino acids. With V trimmed by 0 bases and J by 3 bases, 2 bases remained unmatched. Germline CDR1 and CDR2: SGDLS and YYNGEE.

The rearrangement links TRBV5-6 to TRBJ1-1; perhaps TRBD1 as D (5 bases). The CDR3 has 14 amino acids. The V end was cut by 3 bases, the J end by 4 bases, with 13 bases between. Per germline, CDR1 SGHDT and CDR2 YYEEEE. CDR3 nucleotide sequence: TGTGCCAGCAGCTGGGGCGGGCGCAGCACTGAAGCTTTCTTT. Translating it yields CASSWGGRSTEAFF.